A single sample is the source of the 27 T cell receptor beta chains below, sequenced in a study of graft-versus-host responses after intestinal transplantation. Assay used: immunoSEQ multiplex PCR; TCRdb lists only in-frame clones, some missing. The repertoire holds fewer than 120,000 clones, with 85% to 95% as singletons. These TCRs' antigens remain unknown. Source: unstimulated CD8+ T cells sorted from spleen or lymph node cells, taken before intestinal transplant. The origin of the receptors is a human donor who received an intestinal transplant.

This clone was observed a handful of times. The chain recombines TRBV30 with TRBJ2-3, with D possibly TRBD2 on 5 matching bases. Trimming shortened V by 5 bases and J by 5 bases, and 8 bases separated the two germline ends. Per the germline V gene, CDR1 is GTSNPN and CDR2 is SVGIG (reference sequence). The CDR3 loop spans 11 amino acids. The chain's CDR3 is CAWVREDTQYF. CDR3 bases: TGTGCCTGGGTGAGGGAAGATACGCAGTATTTT. The full variable domain, completed using reference TRBV30 and TRBJ2-3, is SQTIHQWPATLVQPVGSPLSLECTVEGTSNPNLYWYRQAAGRGLQLLFYSVGIGQISSEVPQNLSASRPQDRQFILSSKKLLLSDSGFYLCAWVREDTQYFGPGTRLTVL.

The gene calls are TRBV7-6 and TRBJ2-1; tentative D call: TRBD2 (5 bases). This CDR3 is built from 13 residues. The germline V gene has CDR1 SGHVS and CDR2 FNYEAQ. The V end lost 4 bases, the J end lost 12 bases, and 16 bases lay between the germline ends. The CDR3 DNA reads as TGTGCCAGCAGCTCGAGGGCATTCCAAGGGCAGTTCTTC. Amino acids: CASSSRAFQGQFF.

V gene TRBV27 combines with J gene TRBJ2-5, with D hard to call. The CDR3 runs 14 residues. Trimming pared 5 bases from V and 0 bases from J, leaving 10 bases between. Germline CDR1 reads MNHEY; CDR2 reads SMNVEV (reference sequence). This chain's CDR3 is CASSPQWDQETQYF. The DNA of the CDR3 is TGTGCCAGCAGTCCTCAATGGGACCAAGAGACCCAGTACTTC.

The genes are TRBV7-9 and TRBJ1-2; no firm D call. Germline-derived CDR1 and CDR2 are SEHNR and FQNEAQ (reference sequence). The CDR3 has 15 amino acids. Deletions cut 2 bases from V and 8 bases from J, with 18 bases between. CDR3 protein: CASSLWNVGLWGYTF. The CDR3 DNA reads as TGTGCCAGCAGCTTATGGAACGTTGGGCTCTGGGGCTACACCTTC.

This chain links TRBV2 with TRBJ2-7; D possibly corresponds to TRBD2 (5 bases). Trimming pared 6 bases from V and 5 bases from J, leaving 14 bases between. This CDR3 spans 13 amino acids. CDR1 is SNHLY and CDR2 is FYNNEI in the germline V gene. The DNA of the CDR3 is TGTGCCAGCAGACGGGATAGCCTTGACGAGCAGTACTTC. Translation gives CASRRDSLDEQYF.

This chain uses TRBV2 with TRBJ2-3, with D unclear. This CDR3 spans 18 amino acids. Trimming stripped 1 base from V and 1 base from J, with 18 bases between. The V gene's germline CDR1 is SNHLY and CDR2 FYNNEI. CDR3 protein: CASSEGWPGVPGTDTQYF. Written as DNA, the CDR3 is TGTGCCAGCAGTGAAGGGTGGCCCGGCGTCCCAGGCACAGATACGCAGTATTTT.

This sequence joins TRBV29-1 and TRBJ2-7; D is perhaps TRBD1 (6 bases). Trimming pared 6 bases from V and 0 bases from J, leaving 18 bases between. Germline lookup yields CDR1 SQVTM and CDR2 ANQGSEA. The CDR3 covers 15 residues. CDR3 bases: TGCAGCGTCGTTACCGGGTCGGACAGCTCCTACGAGCAGTACTTC. Amino acids: CSVVTGSDSSYEQYF.

V usage is TRBV4-2 and J usage is TRBJ2-3; perhaps TRBD2 as D (5 bases). Trimming removed 2 bases from V and 3 bases from J, with 15 bases in between. Germline V gene sequence: CDR1 LGHNA, CDR2 YNFKEQ. The CDR3 is 16 residues long. CDR3 sequence: CASSQSDFSLTDTQYF. The CDR3 DNA sequence: TGTGCCAGCAGCCAATCGGACTTCTCACTTACAGATACGCAGTATTTT.

The CDR3 DNA reads as TGTGCTAGTGGTTTAACTAGCGGGAGGGCCAGGAGCACAGATACGCAGTATTTT. Translating gives CASGLTSGRARSTDTQYF. The chain employs TRBV12-5 and TRBJ2-3; 13 bases align to TRBD2. V was clipped by 3 bases and J by 0 bases; unmatched bases: 6. The CDR3 runs 18 residues. The germline gives CDR1 LGHNT, CDR2 FRNRAP.

The chain links TRBV19 to TRBJ1-5; D is unresolved. CDR1 is LNHDA and CDR2 is SQIVND in the germline V gene (reference sequence). CDR3 length: 15 residues. The V end was cut by 6 bases, the J end by 0 bases, with 12 bases between. The CDR3 protein is CASRHGENSNQPQHF. CDR3 nucleotides: TGTGCCAGTAGGCACGGGGAAAATAGCAATCAGCCCCAGCATTTT.

The chain employs TRBV4-1 and TRBJ1-5; D gene uncertain. Trimming took 0 bases from V and 1 from J, leaving 16 bases between them. CDR1 is MGHRA and CDR2 is YSYEKL in the germline V gene. This CDR3 is built from 18 residues. In nucleotides, the CDR3 is TGCGCCAGCAGCCAAGATAATGGTGATGAGGAAAGCAATCAGCCCCAGCATTTT. This gives the protein CASSQDNGDEESNQPQHF.

The CDR3 region is CASSVGQGAPRTEAFF. CDR3 in DNA: TGTGCCAGCAGCGTAGGACAGGGGGCGCCGAGGACTGAAGCTTTCTTT. The rearrangement links TRBV9 to TRBJ1-1; 10 bases map to TRBD1. Germline V gene lookup returns CDR1 SGDLS and CDR2 YYNGEE. V was pared by 0 bases and J by 5 bases, with 7 bases of the junction left unmatched. The CDR3 consists of 16 residues.

The genes are TRBV5-1 and TRBJ2-1; D gene ambiguous. Trimming stripped 3 bases from V and 6 bases from J, with 10 bases between. This CDR3 contains 13 residues. Per germline, CDR1 SGHRS and CDR2 YFSETQ. The CDR3 reads CASSYRYSNEQFF. In nucleotides, the CDR3 is TGCGCCAGCAGCTACCGATACAGCAATGAGCAGTTCTTC.

The V and J genes are TRBV28 and TRBJ1-1; 9 bases agree with TRBD1. V was pared by 5 bases and J by 4 bases, with 8 bases of the junction left unmatched. The CDR3 length is 15 residues. Per germline, CDR1 MDHEN and CDR2 SYDVKM. Here the CDR3 DNA reads TGTGCCAGCAGTACCTCGACAGGGGGTGGCACTGAAGCTTTCTTT. It codes for CASSTSTGGGTEAFF.

Notes on this clone: Other DNA sequences of this sample code for an identical CDR3. J is TRBJ2-1 and V is TRBV28; D ambiguous. Germline CDR1 MDHEN, CDR2 SYDVKM. Trimming pared 2 bases from V and 7 bases from J, leaving 0 bases between. The CDR3 totals 10 residues. The CDR3 DNA reads as TGTGCCAGCAGTTTAAATGAGCAGTTCTTC. Translating gives CASSLNEQFF.

The chain joins TRBV30 to TRBJ2-7; D is tentatively TRBD1 or TRBD2 (5 bases each). Trimming cost V 5 bases and J 3 bases, with 14 bases left between them. Germline-derived CDR1 and CDR2 are GTSNPN and SVGIG (reference sequence). The CDR3 has 13 amino acids. The CDR3 DNA is TGTGCCTGGGGGCCCCGAGGGGTCTACGAGCAGTACTTC. This gives the protein CAWGPRGVYEQYF.

This chain connects TRBV9 to TRBJ1-2, with D possibly matching TRBD1 (5 bases). V was clipped by 0 bases and J by 8 bases, with 23 bases between them. This CDR3 has 17 residues. The germline V gene has CDR1 SGDLS and CDR2 YYNGEE. The CDR3 here is CASSVATGGGLRDGYTF. CDR3 nucleotides: TGTGCCAGCAGCGTAGCTACGGGGGGGGGACTCCGGGACGGCTACACCTTC. Full variable domain (outside the CDR3, taken from reference TRBV9 and TRBJ1-2): DSGVTQTPKHLITATGQRVTLRCSPRSGDLSVYWYQQSLDQGLQFLIQYYNGEERAKGNILERFSAQQFPDLHSELNLSSLELGDSALYFCASSVATGGGLRDGYTFGSGTRLTVV.

This clone was observed once. The V call is TRBV13, the J call TRBJ2-5; the match to TRBD2 covers 16 bases. The tail of the sequence fits TRBJ2-7 better, so the J call may be wrong. In germline, CDR1 is PRHDT, CDR2 FYEKMQ (reference sequence). This CDR3 region has 16 residues. CDR3: CASSSGLAGGPYEQYF. The CDR3, as DNA: TGTGCCAGCAGCTCGGGACTAGCGGGAGGGCCTTACGAGCAGTACTTC.

V gene TRBV4-1 combines with J gene TRBJ1-6, with a possible D match to TRBD1 (6 bases). The CDR3 extends over 17 amino acids. V lost 0 bases, J lost 3 bases, and 12 bases lay in between. Germline-derived CDR1 and CDR2 are MGHRA and YSYEKL. The CDR3 sequence is CASSQDGQRLYNSPLHF. The CDR3, as DNA: TGCGCCAGCAGCCAAGATGGACAGAGACTCTATAATTCACCCCTCCACTTT.

The chain joins TRBV9 to TRBJ1-2, with D perhaps matching TRBD1 (5 bases). The CDR3 length is 13 residues. Germline V gene data show CDR1 as SGDLS and CDR2 as YYNGEE. Trimming removed 4 bases at V and 4 bases at J, with 11 bases between. The CDR3 is CASSPAGTYGYTF. The CDR3 DNA sequence: TGTGCCAGCAGCCCCGCGGGGACCTATGGCTACACCTTC.

About this clone: Other DNA sequences within the sample encode an identical CDR3. This sequence joins TRBV20-1 and TRBJ2-7; no clear D. Germline V gives CDR1 DFQATT, CDR2 SNEGSKA (reference sequence). The CDR3 has 11 residues. V was cut by 3 bases and J by 1 base, with 4 bases left in between. Here the CDR3 reads CSARASYEQYF. In DNA, the CDR3 is TGCAGTGCTAGGGCTTCCTACGAGCAGTACTTC.

The V gene is TRBV29-1, the J gene TRBJ2-7, with TRBD1 identical over 9 bases. V shed 4 bases and J 3 bases; nucleotides not matched to a gene: 13. Germline assignment: CDR1 SQVTM and CDR2 ANQGSEA. This CDR3 has 16 residues. The CDR3 coding sequence is TGCAGCGTTGGGGACAGGGTCGTGAGCACTCGCTACGAGCAGTACTTC. It codes for CSVGDRVVSTRYEQYF.

The rearrangement links TRBV7-9 to TRBJ1-5; 8 nucleotides agree with TRBD1. Unmatched junction bases numbered 3, after V lost 2 bases and J lost 6 bases. This CDR3 is built from 14 residues. Germline-derived CDR1 and CDR2 are SEHNR and FQNEAQ (reference sequence). CDR3 region: CASSLQGAGQPQHF. Written as DNA, the CDR3 is TGTGCCAGCAGCTTACAGGGGGCCGGTCAGCCCCAGCATTTT.

The DNA for the CDR3 is TGTGCCAGTACCCCCCCCGGGAGGTATGAGACCCAGTACTTC. The encoded protein is CASTPPGRYETQYF. The chain uses TRBV19 and TRBJ2-5; 7 nucleotides agree with TRBD2. V shed 7 bases and J 5 bases; nucleotides not matched to a gene: 10. Germline CDR1 reads LNHDA; CDR2 reads SQIVND (reference sequence). This CDR3 comprises 14 residues.

DNA for the CDR3: TGTGCCACCAGCAGAGATGCGGAGATTGAGCAGTTCTTC. The encoded protein is CATSRDAEIEQFF. The rearrangement joins TRBV15 to TRBJ2-1; D ambiguous. Germline V lookup: CDR1 LNHNV, CDR2 YYDKDF (reference sequence). Trimming removed 0 bases at V and 9 bases at J, with 9 bases between. This CDR3 contains 13 residues.

The V and J genes are TRBV19 and TRBJ2-7; unclear D gene. The CDR3 is made up of 14 amino acids. The V gene's germline CDR1 is LNHDA and CDR2 SQIVND (reference sequence). Trimming shortened V by 5 bases and J by 3 bases, and 14 bases separated the two germline ends. The DNA of the CDR3 is TGTGCCAGTAGTGCCACCCTCGCGGTCTACGAGCAGTACTTC. Residues: CASSATLAVYEQYF.

The J gene is TRBJ2-1, the V gene TRBV4-2, with D perhaps given as TRBD1 or TRBD2 (5 bases each). Germline CDR1 reads LGHNA; CDR2 reads YNFKEQ. V was clipped by 7 bases and J by 0 bases, with 16 bases between them. This CDR3 region has 16 residues. In DNA form, the CDR3 reads TGTGCCAGCACCACCTTGGGGGTGAGCTCCTACAATGAGCAGTTCTTC. Protein sequence: CASTTLGVSSYNEQFF.